This T cell receptor beta chain was recorded in a study of cytomegalovirus exposure and HLA in healthy donors. Broader study findings: In vitro checks showed that a few CMV-associated chains really do target CMV antigens. Reports state that TCR beta sequences accurately predicted most subjects' HLA-A and HLA-B alleles. Of the V segments, some could not be distinguished, including TRBV6-2 and TRBV6-3, and were excluded.

Regarding donors, all were healthy bone marrow donors. This clone has only a few counts. Antigen specificity is unknown. The PCR made use of 60 Vbeta and 13 Jbeta primers. Repertoires were generated with immunoSEQ multiplex PCR, while TCRdb's copy carries only in-frame clones and drops some. The table records tens of thousands of clones, around 67% of them present only once. From germline, CDR1 is SGHRS and CDR2 YFSETQ. With 4 bases removed from V and 0 bases from J, the gap between germline ends came to 12 bases. The CDR3 has 15 amino acids. Material for sequencing was PBMCs. The receptor's source is a woman aged 45-59 years in good health and CMV-seropositive. The chain recombines TRBV5-1 with TRBJ2-3; D uncertain. CDR3 sequence (DNA): TGCGCCAGCAGCCTGGACGGTGCTAGCACAGATACGCAGTATTTT. This sequence encodes CASSLDGASTDTQYF. Looking up the rest from reference TRBV5-1 and TRBJ2-3 gives the full variable domain: KAGVTQTPRYLIKTRGQQVTLSCSPISGHRSVSWYQQTPGQGLQFLFEYFSETQRNKGNFPGRFSGRQFSNSRSEMNVSTLELGDSALYLCASSLDGASTDTQYFGPGTRLTVL.